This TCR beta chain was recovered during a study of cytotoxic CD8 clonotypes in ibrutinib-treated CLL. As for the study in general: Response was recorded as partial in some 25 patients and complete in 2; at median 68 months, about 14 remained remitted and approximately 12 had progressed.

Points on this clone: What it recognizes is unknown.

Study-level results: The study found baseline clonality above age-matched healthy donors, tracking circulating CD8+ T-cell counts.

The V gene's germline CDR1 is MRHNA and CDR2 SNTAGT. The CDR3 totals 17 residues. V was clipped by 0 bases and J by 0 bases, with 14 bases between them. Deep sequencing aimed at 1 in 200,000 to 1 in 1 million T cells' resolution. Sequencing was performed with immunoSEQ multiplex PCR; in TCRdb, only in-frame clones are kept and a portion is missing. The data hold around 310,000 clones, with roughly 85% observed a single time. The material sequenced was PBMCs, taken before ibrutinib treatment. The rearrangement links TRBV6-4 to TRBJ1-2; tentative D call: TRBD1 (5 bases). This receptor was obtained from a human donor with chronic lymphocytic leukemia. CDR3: CASSDSSTAGANYGYTF. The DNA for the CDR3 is TGTGCCAGCAGTGACTCGTCGACAGCCGGCGCTAACTATGGCTACACCTTC.